The next 25 T cell receptor beta chains were all read from a single sample in a study of cytotoxic CD8 clonotypes in ibrutinib-treated CLL. Assay used: immunoSEQ multiplex PCR; TCRdb lists only in-frame clones, some missing. The table records about 200,000 clones, about 72% of them present only once. The source was PBMCs, collected after 24 months of ibrutinib treatment. Receptors were obtained from a human donor with chronic lymphocytic leukemia.

This clone appeared a single time. This chain links TRBV4-2 with TRBJ1-4; D possibly corresponds to TRBD1 (5 bases). Per the germline V gene, CDR1 is LGHNA and CDR2 is YNFKEQ. This CDR3 is built from 16 residues. V was pared by 4 bases and J by 6 bases, with 18 bases between. In DNA, the CDR3 is TGTGCCAGCAGCCTTGGGACTGCGGGGGTAGATGAAAAACTGTTTTTT. Translated: CASSLGTAGVDEKLFF.

In this sample, this clone turned up once. This chain joins TRBV9 and TRBJ2-7; 11 nucleotides agree with TRBD2. This CDR3 contains 16 residues. The V gene's germline CDR1 is SGDLS and CDR2 YYNGEE. Germline trimming cut 1 base from V and 3 bases from J; bases unmatched to any gene: 6. CDR3 in amino acids: CASSVKMLAGGYEQYF. The CDR3 DNA is TGTGCCAGCAGCGTAAAAATGCTAGCGGGAGGCTACGAGCAGTACTTC. Full variable domain (missing parts from reference TRBV9 and TRBJ2-7): DSGVTQTPKHLITATGQRVTLRCSPRSGDLSVYWYQQSLDQGLQFLIQYYNGEERAKGNILERFSAQQFPDLHSELNLSSLELGDSALYFCASSVKMLAGGYEQYFGPGTRLTVT.

The V call is TRBV21-1, the J call TRBJ2-7; the table gives TRBD2 as D, unverified against the DNA. TRBV21-1 is listed as a pseudogene. The CDR3 length is 15 residues. CDR3 loop: CASSKSPGRCYEQYF. Here the CDR3 DNA reads TGTGCCAGCAGCAAATCCCCCGGGAGGTGCTACGAGCAGTACTTC.

Only a few counts were recorded for this clone. The rearrangement uses TRBV30 and TRBJ1-1; D unresolved. Per germline, CDR1 GTSNPN and CDR2 SVGIG (reference sequence). The CDR3 spans 13 residues. V dropped 4 bases and J dropped 0 bases, with 9 bases sitting between them. CDR3 sequence (DNA): TGTGCCTGGACATGGTCTATGAACACTGAAGCTTTCTTT. Amino acids: CAWTWSMNTEAFF. The variable domain in full, completed from reference TRBV30 and TRBJ1-1, reads SQTIHQWPATLVQPVGSPLSLECTVEGTSNPNLYWYRQAAGRGLQLLFYSVGIGQISSEVPQNLSASRPQDRQFILSSKKLLLSDSGFYLCAWTWSMNTEAFFGQGTRLTVV.

The chain links TRBV19 to TRBJ1-1; no firm D call. V was clipped by 1 base and J by 0 bases, with 15 bases between them. This CDR3 is built from 17 residues. Germline-derived CDR1 and CDR2 are LNHDA and SQIVND (reference sequence). CDR3 in amino acids: CASSIGVRRQVNTEAFF. CDR3 coding DNA: TGTGCCAGTAGTATAGGGGTCAGGCGGCAGGTGAACACTGAAGCTTTCTTT.

The V and J genes are TRBV4-3 and TRBJ2-5; D ambiguous. V lost 1 base, J lost 0 bases, and 15 bases lay in between. This CDR3 has 17 residues. Germline assignment: CDR1 LGHNA and CDR2 YSLEER. The chain's CDR3 is CASSQGIIGVYQETQYF. CDR3 DNA: TGCGCCAGCAGCCAAGGAATCATTGGCGTTTACCAAGAGACCCAGTACTTC.

J is TRBJ2-1 and V is TRBV7-7; D gene uncertain. Trimming left V 4 bases short and J 10 bases short, with 14 bases between. Germline V gene lookup returns CDR1 SSHAT and CDR2 FNYEAQ (reference sequence). The CDR3 runs 13 residues. CDR3 DNA sequence: TGTGCCAGCAGCTCCAATGCAGGTAACGAGCAGTTCTTC. Translated: CASSSNAGNEQFF.

The chain employs TRBV7-9 and TRBJ2-3; possibly TRBD2 for D (6 bases). The V end was cut by 1 base, the J end by 4 bases, with 15 bases between. The CDR3 consists of 16 residues. The germline V gene encodes CDR1 SEHNR and CDR2 FQNEAQ (reference sequence). The chain's CDR3 is CASSLVGSGVADTQYF. In DNA, the CDR3 is TGTGCCAGCAGCTTAGTTGGGTCGGGAGTAGCAGATACGCAGTATTTT.

The gene calls are TRBV6-5 and TRBJ2-7; D is possibly TRBD1 (6 bases). Between the trimmed V and J ends, which lost 6 bases and 2 bases, there was a span of 11 bases. CDR1 MNHEY and CDR2 SVGAGI come from the germline V gene. The CDR3 sequence is 13 residues long. DNA of the CDR3: TGTGCCAGCAGATCGACAGGCCCCTACGAGCAGTACTTC. It is translated as CASRSTGPYEQYF.

The sample holds a few counts of this clone. This chain uses TRBV27 with TRBJ1-5; D gene uncertain. Trimming stripped 7 bases from V and 0 bases from J, with 10 bases between. Germline CDR1 reads MNHEY; CDR2 reads SMNVEV (reference sequence). This CDR3 spans 14 amino acids. CDR3: CASTLLGSNQPQHF. CDR3 nucleotides: TGTGCCAGCACCCTCTTGGGTAGCAATCAGCCCCAGCATTTT.

The chain couples TRBV11-2 to TRBJ2-7; 7 bases line up with TRBD2. Trimming at V came to 7 bases and at J to 2 bases, leaving 17 bases not matched to a gene. The CDR3 runs to 17 residues. Germline assignment: CDR1 SGHAT and CDR2 FQNNGV. Here the CDR3 reads CASTVSSGGLDPYEQYF. The CDR3 nucleotides are TGTGCCAGCACAGTCTCAAGCGGCGGACTAGATCCCTACGAGCAGTACTTC.

CDR3 nucleotide sequence: TGTGCCTGGAGTGTTTCAGGGGTTGGGCCCCAGCATTTT. It encodes CAWSVSGVGPQHF. The chain links TRBV30 to TRBJ1-5, with D maybe TRBD1 (6 bases). This CDR3 has 13 amino acids. V lost 0 bases and J 9 bases, leaving 12 bases between the germline ends. The germline gives CDR1 GTSNPN, CDR2 SVGIG (reference sequence).

The V call is TRBV7-2, the J call TRBJ2-7, with TRBD2 identical over 10 bases. Germline CDR1 and CDR2: SGHTA and FQGNSA. The CDR3 has 15 amino acids. V was pared by 0 bases and J by 3 bases, with 2 bases of the junction left unmatched. CDR3 nucleotide sequence: TGTGCCAGCAGCTTAGCCCCTAGCGGGAGCTACGAGCAGTACTTC. Protein: CASSLAPSGSYEQYF.

This clone was counted between two and nine times. The gene calls are TRBV5-4 and TRBJ1-2; D may be TRBD1 (6 bases). The germline V and J ends were trimmed by 5 bases and 4 bases, with 18 bases remaining between them. The length of the CDR3 is 15 residues. In germline, CDR1 is SGHNT, CDR2 YYREEE (reference sequence). The CDR3 region has the DNA TGTGCCAGCAGAACGGACAGTTATTTAAGCTATGGCTACACCTTC. The encoded protein is CASRTDSYLSYGYTF.

The rearrangement links TRBV28 to TRBJ1-5; weak D call: TRBD1 (6 bases). Deletions cut 4 bases from V and 0 bases from J, with 13 bases between. The germline V gene has CDR1 MDHEN and CDR2 SYDVKM. This CDR3 region has 16 residues. CDR3 amino acids: CASSSLFRGSNQPQHF. CDR3 nucleotides: TGTGCCAGCAGTTCCCTATTCAGGGGTAGCAATCAGCCCCAGCATTTT. The full variable domain, its missing parts supplied by reference TRBV28 and TRBJ1-5, is DVKVTQSSRYLVKRTGEKVFLECVQDMDHENMFWYRQDPGLGLRLIYFSYDVKMKEKGDIPEGYSVSREKKERFSLILESASTNQTSMYLCASSSLFRGSNQPQHFGDGTRLSIL.

This clone turned up a few times. The genes are TRBV9 and TRBJ2-2; maybe TRBD1 (6 bases). Germline assignment: CDR1 SGDLS and CDR2 YYNGEE. The V gene lost 6 bases and the J gene lost 3 bases, with 15 bases spanning the gap. The length of the CDR3 is 15 residues. The CDR3 reads CASTGLDRYTGELFF. CDR3 coding DNA: TGTGCCAGCACCGGATTAGACAGGTACACCGGGGAGCTGTTTTTT.

This clone occurred once. The chain combines TRBV25-1 with TRBJ2-5, with D hard to call. Germline V gene data show CDR1 as MGHDK and CDR2 as SYGVNS. V lost 6 bases and J 5 bases, leaving 13 bases between the germline ends. The CDR3 runs 13 residues. CDR3 region: CASRRSQQETQYF. In DNA, the CDR3 is TGTGCCAGCAGAAGATCACAGCAGGAGACCCAGTACTTC.

The J gene is TRBJ2-2, the V gene TRBV7-2; D not certain. The CDR3 has 12 residues. CDR1 SGHTA and CDR2 FQGNSA come from the germline V gene. Trimming stripped 4 bases from V and 0 bases from J, with 0 bases between. The CDR3 protein is CASSSNTGELFF. The CDR3 DNA follows: TGTGCCAGCAGCTCGAACACCGGGGAGCTGTTTTTT.

This clone was detected only a few times. The chain uses TRBV7-2 and TRBJ1-5; D is possibly TRBD1 (6 bases). Trimming removed 3 bases at V and 5 bases at J, with 17 bases between. The germline V gene has CDR1 SGHTA and CDR2 FQGNSA. This CDR3 comprises 16 residues. In nucleotides, the CDR3 is TGTGCCAGCAGCTTGTCTGGGGGGCTGGGGGATCAGCCCCAGCATTTT. It is translated as CASSLSGGLGDQPQHF. The variable domain in full, completed from reference TRBV7-2 and TRBJ1-5, reads GAGVSQSPSNKVTEKGKDVELRCDPISGHTALYWYRQSLGQGLEFLIYFQGNSAPDKSGLPSDRFSAERTGGSVSTLTIQRTQQEDSAVYLCASSLSGGLGDQPQHFGDGTRLSIL.

This clone was seen only once. The chain couples TRBV6-5 to TRBJ1-1; weak D call: TRBD1 (5 bases). The germline V and J ends were trimmed by 6 bases and 1 base, with 12 bases remaining between them. Germline loops: CDR1 MNHEY, CDR2 SVGAGI. This CDR3 contains 14 residues. This CDR3 reads CASRGGVTNTEAFF. CDR3 nucleotide sequence: TGTGCCAGCAGGGGAGGGGTTACGAACACTGAAGCTTTCTTT.

The chain combines TRBV19 with TRBJ2-7; the match to TRBD2 covers 10 bases. CDR1 is LNHDA and CDR2 is SQIVND in the germline V gene (reference sequence). The CDR3 runs to 14 residues. After removal of 4 bases from V and 7 bases from J, the junction contained 7 bases not matched to a gene. The CDR3 nucleotides are TGTGCCAGTAGTACCCGAGCGGGAGGGTATGAGCAGTACTTC. It specifies CASSTRAGGYEQYF.

The rearrangement links TRBV5-4 to TRBJ2-7; the D gene is possibly TRBD2 (6 bases). Germline loops: CDR1 SGHNT, CDR2 YYREEE (reference sequence). The CDR3 loop spans 15 amino acids. V lost 3 bases, J lost 1 base, and 14 bases lay in between. The CDR3: CASSSKRERSYEQYF. The CDR3, as DNA: TGTGCCAGCAGCTCGAAACGGGAGCGATCCTACGAGCAGTACTTC.

The DNA of the CDR3 is TGTGCCAGCAGCAGTCAGCCCTCTGGGGCCAACGTCCTGACTTTC. Translation gives CASSSQPSGANVLTF. The rearrangement links TRBV21-1 to TRBJ2-6. TRBV21-1 corresponds to a pseudogene. The CDR3 covers 15 residues.

CDR3 sequence: CASNLDRNTGELFF. The DNA of the CDR3 is TGCGCCAGCAACCTTGACAGAAACACCGGGGAGCTGTTTTTT. The chain has TRBV5-1 and TRBJ2-2; the D gene is possibly TRBD1 (5 bases). Germline-derived CDR1 and CDR2 are SGHRS and YFSETQ. V lost 6 bases to trimming and J lost 2 bases, with 11 bases between them. The CDR3 is 14 amino acids.

The chain recombines TRBV29-1 with TRBJ1-1, with 12 bases lining up with TRBD1. CDR1 SQVTM and CDR2 ANQGSEA come from the germline V gene. J gave up 11 bases and V 0 bases, and 13 bases lay outside the gene matches. The CDR3 contains 16 residues. The CDR3 bases are TGCAGCGTTGAAGATTGGGGGACAGGGGGCGGAAAGGTCGCTTTCTTT. Protein product: CSVEDWGTGGGKVAFF. The variable domain in full, with the rest retrieved from reference TRBV29-1 and TRBJ1-1, is SAVISQKPSRDICQRGTSLTIQCQVDSQVTMMFWYRQQPGQSLTLIATANQGSEATYESGFVIDKFPISRPNLTFSTLTVSNMSPEDSSIYLCSVEDWGTGGGKVAFFGQGTRLTVV.